The 31 T cell receptor beta chains listed next were all sequenced from one sample in a study of blood T cell repertoires in COVID-19. Measured with immunoSEQ multiplex PCR; TCRdb has only the in-frame clones, and not every one. This table holds 290,000 or so clones, roughly 80% found once. The sample consisted of PBMCs or T cells enriched from blood (not recorded which). These receptors were collected from a man aged 40-55 years who had been exposed to COVID-19.

This chain connects TRBV27 to TRBJ1-2; TRBD1 might be the D (5 bases). Germline assignment: CDR1 MNHEY and CDR2 SMNVEV (reference sequence). CDR3 length equals 15 residues. Trimming left V 10 bases short and J 0 bases short, with 18 bases between. The CDR3 sequence: CATYSDTGANYGYTF. The CDR3 coding sequence is TGTGCCACCTACTCGGATACGGGGGCTAACTATGGCTACACCTTC.

The gene calls are TRBV18 and TRBJ2-5; tentative D call: TRBD2 (5 bases). Trimming took off 6 bases at V and 5 bases at J, with 10 bases between the two ends. The germline V gene encodes CDR1 KGHSH and CDR2 LQKENI. CDR3 size: 12 residues. The CDR3 sequence is CASSTPGETQYF. CDR3 DNA: TGTGCCAGCTCCACACCGGGGGAGACCCAGTACTTC.

The chain is built from TRBV28 and TRBJ1-4, with TRBD1 matching over 7 bases. The CDR3 loop spans 16 amino acids. The germline V gene has CDR1 MDHEN and CDR2 SYDVKM. V was clipped by 3 bases and J by 0 bases; unmatched bases: 4. CDR3 coding DNA: TGTGCCAGCAGTTTTTCAGGGGGAACAACTAATGAAAAACTGTTTTTT. Translation gives CASSFSGGTTNEKLFF.

This clone was detected only a few times. The chain joins TRBV12-3 or TRBV12-4 to TRBJ1-5; D gene ambiguous. V was pared by 6 bases and J by 3 bases, with 9 bases between. The CDR3 length is 13 residues. The CDR3 DNA is TGTGCCAGCAGCCCTGACAACAATCAGCCCCAGCATTTT. It codes for CASSPDNNQPQHF.

The chain recombines TRBV12-5 with TRBJ2-5; perhaps TRBD2 as D (6 bases). Germline V lookup: CDR1 LGHNT, CDR2 FRNRAP. This CDR3 comprises 14 residues. V was cut by 5 bases and J by 3 bases, with 13 bases left in between. This chain's CDR3 is CASGPRGAEETQYF. CDR3 nucleotides: TGTGCTAGTGGTCCGCGGGGCGCGGAAGAGACCCAGTACTTC.

The CDR3 protein is CASSLDSANTGELFF. The CDR3, as DNA: TGCGCCAGCAGTCTGGACAGCGCGAACACCGGGGAGCTGTTTTTT. The chain uses TRBV10-1 and TRBJ2-2; maybe TRBD1 (6 bases). With 5 bases removed from V and 0 bases from J, the gap between germline ends came to 10 bases. CDR1 is WNHNN, CDR2 SYGVQD, per germline (reference sequence). The CDR3 totals 15 residues.

This rearrangement joins TRBV7-2 to TRBJ2-3, with 11 bases fitting TRBD2. Trimming cost V 0 bases and J 6 bases; bases outside gene matches: 8. This CDR3 contains 17 residues. From germline, CDR1 is SGHTA and CDR2 FQGNSA. DNA of the CDR3: TGTGCCAGCAGCTTAGCAGGACTAGCGGGCCGCCTGGATACGCAGTATTTT. Residues: CASSLAGLAGRLDTQYF.

This chain connects TRBV7-9 to TRBJ2-1; TRBD1 aligns across 10 bases. Germline V lookup: CDR1 SEHNR, CDR2 FQNEAQ (reference sequence). The CDR3 is made up of 16 amino acids. The junction had 8 bases not matched to a gene; V was cut back by 4 bases and J by 5 bases. DNA of the CDR3: TGTGCCAGCAGCTATTTATCGGGACAGGGGAACAATGAGCAGTTCTTC. Its translation is CASSYLSGQGNNEQFF.

The chain links TRBV9 to TRBJ2-7; 15 bases line up with TRBD2. Germline CDR1 and CDR2: SGDLS and YYNGEE. This CDR3 has 16 amino acids. V shed 3 bases and J 7 bases; nucleotides not matched to a gene: 8. Written as DNA, the CDR3 is TGTGCCAGCAGCGCCTCCGGGACTAGCGGGAGGAAGGAGCAGTACTTC. Translation gives CASSASGTSGRKEQYF.

This clone was seen once. The chain is built from TRBV6-5 and TRBJ1-2; 8 bases fit TRBD1. CDR3 size: 14 residues. V was clipped by 7 bases and J by 7 bases; unmatched bases: 11. The germline CDR1 and CDR2 sequences are MNHEY and SVGAGI. CDR3 region: CASIGTGRAGGYTF. The CDR3, as DNA: TGTGCCAGCATTGGGACAGGACGAGCCGGTGGCTACACCTTC.

This clone was found once. The DNA of the CDR3 is TGTGCTAGTGGTGGCGGGCCCGGCCTCTCCTACGAGCAGTACTTC. This gives the protein CASGGGPGLSYEQYF. The rearrangement uses TRBV12-5 and TRBJ2-7, with D possibly being TRBD2 (5 bases). The V end lost 5 bases, the J end lost 0 bases, and 14 bases lay between the germline ends. CDR1 and CDR2 (germline): LGHNT, FRNRAP. The CDR3 has 15 residues.

The rearrangement uses TRBV7-3 and TRBJ2-2; 10 nucleotides match TRBD1. V trimming: 6 bases; J trimming: 8 bases; junction bases outside the gene matches: 9. Germline V gene data show CDR1 as SGHTA and CDR2 as FQGTGA. The length of the CDR3 is 15 residues. The DNA of the CDR3 is TGTGCCAGCAGGGCCGGGACAGGGGAGACGGGGGAGCTGTTTTTT. Residues: CASRAGTGETGELFF. The variable domain in full, completed from reference TRBV7-3 and TRBJ2-2, reads GAGVSQTPSNKVTEKGKYVELRCDPISGHTALYWYRQSLGQGPEFLIYFQGTGAADDSGLPNDRFFAVRPEGSVSTLKIQRTERGDSAVYLCASRAGTGETGELFFGEGSRLTVL.

This clone has a handful of counts. The V call is TRBV12-3 or TRBV12-4, the J call TRBJ1-2; weak D call: TRBD1 (6 bases). Trimming shortened V by 7 bases and J by 8 bases, and 14 bases separated the two germline ends. The CDR3 is 12 residues long. The CDR3 DNA follows: TGTGCCAGCAACAGGGCGCCGAACGGCTACACCTTC. This translates into CASNRAPNGYTF.

CDR3 amino acids: CASSYRRGSGVYEQYF. The CDR3 DNA follows: TGTGCCAGCAGTTACCGACGGGGTAGCGGGGTCTACGAGCAGTACTTC. The V call is TRBV6-2 or TRBV6-3, the J call TRBJ2-7; 8 bases match TRBD2. Germline CDR1 reads MNHEY; CDR2 reads SVGEGT. J lost 3 bases, V lost 2 bases, and 9 bases had no gene match. The CDR3 totals 16 residues.

The rearrangement uses TRBV2 and TRBJ2-2; TRBD1 aligns across 8 bases. The V segment lost 6 bases and the J segment 6 bases; nucleotides outside the gene matches: 3. The germline gives CDR1 SNHLY, CDR2 FYNNEI. This CDR3 is built from 13 residues. The chain's CDR3 is CASRSTGAGELFF. CDR3 sequence (DNA): TGTGCCAGCAGATCGACAGGGGCCGGGGAGCTGTTTTTT. The full variable domain, with the rest looked up from reference TRBV2 and TRBJ2-2, is EPEVTQTPSHQVTQMGQEVILRCVPISNHLYFYWYRQILGQKVEFLVSFYNNEISEKSEIFDDQFSVERPDGSNFTLKIRSTKLEDSAMYFCASRSTGAGELFFGEGSRLTVL.

Note on this clone: One end of the junction fails to match germline, which may point to a read error. The V and J genes are TRBV27 and TRBJ2-1; 9 bases align to TRBD2. Germline assignment: CDR1 MNHEY and CDR2 SMNVEV (reference sequence). The length of the CDR3 is 16 residues. CDR3 in amino acids: CTSTSSGSFAYNEQFF. In DNA, the CDR3 is TGTACCAGCACGAGTAGCGGGAGTTTCGCCTACAATGAGCAGTTCTTC.

This clone was picked up one time. The rearrangement uses TRBV7-2 and TRBJ2-5; D possibly corresponds to TRBD2 (6 bases). Germline loops: CDR1 SGHTA, CDR2 FQGNSA. With 1 base removed from V and 6 bases from J, the gap between germline ends came to 9 bases. The CDR3 contains 13 residues. The CDR3 sequence: CASSLGGGKTQYF. The CDR3 DNA is TGTGCCAGCAGCTTAGGTGGGGGGAAGACCCAGTACTTC.

This clone has a handful of counts. The V call is TRBV18, the J call TRBJ1-5, with D hard to call. The CDR3 runs to 13 residues. The V gene lost 3 bases and the J gene lost 6 bases, with 9 bases spanning the gap. Germline V CDR1 and CDR2: KGHSH, LQKENI. The CDR3 bases are TGTGCCAGCTCACCTGGGCGCGCTCAGCCCCAGCATTTT. This gives the protein CASSPGRAQPQHF.

This chain's CDR3 is CASSLWTRAYEQYF. CDR3 bases: TGTGCCAGCAGCTTATGGACTAGGGCCTACGAGCAGTACTTC. This rearrangement joins TRBV11-2 to TRBJ2-7, with 7 bases matching TRBD2. In germline, CDR1 is SGHAT, CDR2 FQNNGV. V shed 2 bases and J 2 bases; nucleotides not matched to a gene: 3. The CDR3 length is 14 residues.

This chain uses TRBV3-1 (or the pseudogene TRBV3-2) with TRBJ2-7, with 8 bases lining up with TRBD1. V dropped 3 bases and J dropped 1; count of bases not matched to a gene: 11. This CDR3 comprises 17 residues. CDR1 is LGHDT, CDR2 YNNKEL, per germline (reference sequence). CDR3 nucleotide sequence: TGTGCCAGCAGCCAGACTCCCGGGACAGGAAGATCCTACGAGCAGTACTTC. Translation gives CASSQTPGTGRSYEQYF.

This chain uses TRBV6-1 with TRBJ2-7; tentative D call: TRBD1 (6 bases). V was pared by 0 bases and J by 7 bases, with 13 bases between. The CDR3 is 14 amino acids. Germline CDR1 reads MNHNS; CDR2 reads SASEGT. The CDR3 sequence: CASSEADDRHEQYF. In DNA, the CDR3 is TGTGCCAGCAGTGAAGCGGACGACAGGCATGAGCAGTACTTC.

The gene calls are TRBV7-9 and TRBJ1-1; TRBD1 is a possible D gene (5 bases). Looked up from germline, CDR1 is SEHNR and CDR2 is FQNEAQ (reference sequence). Trimming pared 1 base from V and 9 bases from J, leaving 21 bases between. This CDR3 has 16 residues. The CDR3 bases are TGTGCCAGCAGCTTAGACGGTGGGGCAGGAGACCCGCAAGCTTTCTTT. Translation gives CASSLDGGAGDPQAFF.

This rearrangement joins TRBV24-1 to TRBJ2-2, with D possibly being TRBD2 (6 bases). The CDR3 loop spans 17 amino acids. CDR1 is KGHDR and CDR2 is SFDVKD in the germline V gene. Trimming shortened V by 3 bases and J by 5 bases, and 18 bases separated the two germline ends. The chain's CDR3 is CATSDLAGTSRTGELFF. CDR3 in DNA: TGTGCCACCAGTGATCTCGCGGGGACTTCAAGAACCGGGGAGCTGTTTTTT.

The chain uses TRBV6-5 and TRBJ1-1; 7 bases map to TRBD1. Germline V gene sequence: CDR1 MNHEY, CDR2 SVGAGI. The junction had 8 bases not matched to a gene; V was cut back by 7 bases and J by 0 bases. The CDR3 totals 15 residues. The CDR3 DNA follows: TGTGCCAGCACCCTGGACAGGCGATTGAACACTGAAGCTTTCTTT. Its translation is CASTLDRRLNTEAFF.

CDR3 bases: TGTGCCAGCAGCCCCCAGAAAAACATTCAGTACTTC. As protein: CASSPQKNIQYF. V usage is TRBV3-1 (or the pseudogene TRBV3-2) and J usage is TRBJ2-4; no clear D gene. The CDR3 is 12 residues long. Germline V gives CDR1 LGHDT, CDR2 YNNKEL (reference sequence). Trimming removed 4 bases from V and 4 bases from J, with 5 bases in between.

This clone was observed a single time. The chain joins TRBV19 to TRBJ1-5; 9 bases fit TRBD1. The CDR3 is 16 residues long. The V and J ends lost 4 bases and 3 bases, in that order; junction bases with no gene match: 7. CDR1 is LNHDA, CDR2 SQIVND, per germline (reference sequence). CDR3 DNA sequence: TGTGCCAGTAGTAGGACTACAGGGGGCTACAATCAGCCCCAGCATTTT. This encodes CASSRTTGGYNQPQHF.

This chain connects TRBV11-2 to TRBJ1-4; D might be TRBD1 (6 bases). V dropped 7 bases and J dropped 8 bases, with 11 bases sitting between them. Germline V gene lookup returns CDR1 SGHAT and CDR2 FQNNGV. The CDR3 sequence is 12 residues long. CDR3 in DNA: TGTGCCAGCACCCAAAGGGGGGAAAAACTGTTTTTT. This encodes CASTQRGEKLFF.

This clone appeared a single time. The V call is TRBV29-1, the J call TRBJ2-2; D uncertain. The V end was cut by 4 bases, the J end by 6 bases, with 9 bases between. The CDR3 consists of 12 residues. Germline V gene data show CDR1 as SQVTM and CDR2 as ANQGSEA. The CDR3 DNA reads TGCAGCGTTGTACCGACTGCCGGGGAGCTGTTTTTT. It is translated as CSVVPTAGELFF.

The genes are TRBV7-8 and TRBJ1-2, with 8 bases fitting TRBD1. The junction had 9 bases not matched to a gene; V was cut back by 8 bases and J by 7 bases. The germline CDR1 and CDR2 sequences are SGHVS and FQNEAQ. The CDR3 covers 13 residues. The CDR3 reads CASAQDRGSGYTF. The CDR3 DNA reads TGTGCCAGCGCCCAAGACAGGGGTTCTGGCTACACCTTC.

V gene TRBV7-3 combines with J gene TRBJ2-1; TRBD2 agrees at 11 bases. From germline, CDR1 is SGHTA and CDR2 FQGTGA. This CDR3 has 18 amino acids. V gave up 1 base and J gave up 9 bases; unmatched junction bases: 14. This chain's CDR3 is CASSLRALPLAGEGEQFF. The CDR3 DNA sequence: TGTGCCAGCAGCTTAAGAGCCCTCCCACTAGCGGGAGAAGGTGAGCAGTTCTTC.

The chain joins TRBV30 to TRBJ2-3; 7 nucleotides agree with TRBD2. V gave up 4 bases and J gave up 0 bases; unmatched junction bases: 7. The germline gives CDR1 GTSNPN, CDR2 SVGIG (reference sequence). The length of the CDR3 is 15 residues. The DNA of the CDR3 is TGTGCCTGGATTGAACTAGCGACTAGCACAGATACGCAGTATTTT. This codes for CAWIELATSTDTQYF.